Sequencing of this T cell receptor beta chain was carried out in a study of shared clonotypes between healthy human individuals. About the research overall: The donors, two women and a few men, were aged 18 to 49.

General study findings and limits: Generally, naive subsets came out with larger estimated richness than memory subsets. All-four-donor shared clonotypes had higher generation probabilities than non-shared clonotypes did.

This clone has just one count. The antigen remains undetermined. Germline CDR1 reads MDHEN; CDR2 reads SYDVKM. The CDR3 runs 16 residues. The germline V and J ends were trimmed by 1 base and 1 base, with 8 bases remaining between them. Investigators spread the genomic DNA of each subset evenly over several immunoSEQ plates. The method was immunoSEQ multiplex PCR; TCRdb's version includes in-frame clones alone and lacks a portion of them. The repertoire has some 2.1 million clones, about 93% of them found once; the top ten carry around 1.7%. Naive CD8 cells lacked CD45RO and underwent positive selection for CCR7, leaving out terminally differentiated effector memory CD45RA+ cells.

The chain joins TRBV28 to TRBJ2-6; D gene unclear. The clonotype comes from a man aged 18 to 30 in good health. Some clones in this sample may be carry-over from other donors' samples. Sequenced: naive CD8+ T cells from PBMCs. Here the CDR3 reads CASSLYRLSGANVLTF. DNA of the CDR3: TGTGCCAGCAGTTTATATCGCCTTTCTGGGGCCAACGTCCTGACTTTC.